This entry is about one T cell receptor beta chain. These data are taken from a study of blood T cell repertoires in COVID-19. CDR1 and CDR2 from the germline V gene are MNHEY and SVGAGI. The CDR3 extends over 13 amino acids. V gave up 7 bases and J gave up 4 bases, with 14 bases separating them. Data came from immunoSEQ multiplex PCR; TCRdb stores just in-frame clones and leaves some out. The sample records about 270,000 clones, about 88% being singletons. The V gene is TRBV6-5, the J gene TRBJ2-7; a weak D match, TRBD2 (5 bases). The receptor comes from a woman between 50 and 59 years old who had recovered from COVID-19. Material for sequencing was PBMCs or T cells enriched from blood (not recorded which). The CDR3 loop is CASTASRNYEQYF. CDR3 coding DNA: TGTGCCAGCACGGCTAGCCGAAATTACGAGCAGTACTTC.